This T cell receptor (beta chain) derives from a study of T cell responses to AZD1222 COVID-19 vaccine. Study-wide points: Spike-specific TCR breadth and depth were elevated following two AZD1222 doses.

Using immunoSEQ multiplex PCR, the repertoire was profiled, and TCRdb retains in-frame clones only, with some absent. The repertoire consists of roughly 110,000 clones, with approximately 89% occurring once and the leading ten covering roughly 21%. With V trimmed by 5 bases and J by 4 bases, 5 bases remained unmatched. This CDR3 is 15 amino acids long. The germline gives CDR1 SGHTA, CDR2 FQGNSA. Turning to this clone: The target antigen is unknown.

The receptor's source is an adult in good health. Sequencing used peripheral blood, obtained on day 0 of AZD1222 vaccination. This chain connects TRBV7-2 to TRBJ2-1; 10 nucleotides line up with TRBD2. The CDR3, as DNA: TGTGCCAGCAGCCGGGAGCGGGGGGGTTACAATGAGCAGTTCTTC. Translation gives CASSRERGGYNEQFF.